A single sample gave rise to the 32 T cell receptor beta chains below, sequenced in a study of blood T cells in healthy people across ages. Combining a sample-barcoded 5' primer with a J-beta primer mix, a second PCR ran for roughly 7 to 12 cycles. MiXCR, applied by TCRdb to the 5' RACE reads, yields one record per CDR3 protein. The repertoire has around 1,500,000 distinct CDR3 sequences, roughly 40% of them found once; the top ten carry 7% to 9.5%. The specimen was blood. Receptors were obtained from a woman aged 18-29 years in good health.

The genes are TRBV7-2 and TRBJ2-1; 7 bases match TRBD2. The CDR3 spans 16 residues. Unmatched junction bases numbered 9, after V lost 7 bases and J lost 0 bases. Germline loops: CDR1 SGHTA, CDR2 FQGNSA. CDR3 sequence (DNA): TGTGCCAGCACCATAGGGTGGGGGGGCTCCTACAATGAGCAGTTCTTC. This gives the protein CASTIGWGGSYNEQFF. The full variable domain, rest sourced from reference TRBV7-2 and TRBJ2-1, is GAGVSQSPSNKVTEKGKDVELRCDPISGHTALYWYRQSLGQGLEFLIYFQGNSAPDKSGLPSDRFSAERTGGSVSTLTIQRTQQEDSAVYLCASTIGWGGSYNEQFFGPGTRLTVL.

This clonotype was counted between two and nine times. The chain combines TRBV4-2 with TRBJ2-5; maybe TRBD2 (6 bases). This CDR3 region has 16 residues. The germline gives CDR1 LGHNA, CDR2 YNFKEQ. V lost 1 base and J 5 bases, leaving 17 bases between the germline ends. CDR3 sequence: CASSQVGDSRGETQYF. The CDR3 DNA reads TGTGCCAGCAGCCAAGTTGGGGACTCCCGGGGGGAGACCCAGTACTTC.

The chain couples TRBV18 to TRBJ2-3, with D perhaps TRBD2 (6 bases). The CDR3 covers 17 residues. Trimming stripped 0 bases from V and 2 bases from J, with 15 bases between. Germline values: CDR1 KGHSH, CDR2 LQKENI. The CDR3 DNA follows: TGTGCCAGCTCACCACCGAGGCCGGGAGTAGACACAGATACGCAGTATTTT. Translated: CASSPPRPGVDTDTQYF.

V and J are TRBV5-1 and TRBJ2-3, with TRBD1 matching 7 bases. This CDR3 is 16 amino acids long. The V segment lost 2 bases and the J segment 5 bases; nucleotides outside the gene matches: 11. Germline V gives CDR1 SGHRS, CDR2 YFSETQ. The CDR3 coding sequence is TGCGCCAGCAGCTTATTGAAGGGGGCCTCCGTAGATACGCAGTATTTT. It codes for CASSLLKGASVDTQYF.

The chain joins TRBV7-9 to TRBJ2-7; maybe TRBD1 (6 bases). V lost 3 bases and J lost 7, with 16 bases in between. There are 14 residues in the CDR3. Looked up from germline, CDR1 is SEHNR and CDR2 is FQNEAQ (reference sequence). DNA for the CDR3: TGTGCCAGCAGCTTCGGCTACAGGGTGTGGGAGCAGTACTTC. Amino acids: CASSFGYRVWEQYF.

This CDR3 reads CASSLGVQGARGYTF. The DNA for the CDR3 is TGTGCCAGCAGCTTAGGGGTACAGGGGGCGCGAGGCTACACCTTC. V usage is TRBV7-9 and J usage is TRBJ1-2; 9 bases agree with TRBD1. V trimming: 1 base; J trimming: 8 bases; junction bases outside the gene matches: 8. The CDR3 extends over 15 amino acids. The germline V gene encodes CDR1 SEHNR and CDR2 FQNEAQ (reference sequence). The full variable domain, completed using reference TRBV7-9 and TRBJ1-2, is DTGVSQNPRHKITKRGQNVTFRCDPISEHNRLYWYRQTLGQGPEFLTYFQNEAQLEKSRLLSDRFSAERPKGSFSTLEIQRTEQGDSAMYLCASSLGVQGARGYTFGSGTRLTVV.

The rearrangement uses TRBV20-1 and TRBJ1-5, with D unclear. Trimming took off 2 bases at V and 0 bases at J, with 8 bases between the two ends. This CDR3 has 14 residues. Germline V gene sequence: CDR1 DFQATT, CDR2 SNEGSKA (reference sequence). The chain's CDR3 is CSARQSYSNQPQHF. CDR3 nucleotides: TGCAGTGCTAGACAGTCCTATAGCAATCAGCCCCAGCATTTT.

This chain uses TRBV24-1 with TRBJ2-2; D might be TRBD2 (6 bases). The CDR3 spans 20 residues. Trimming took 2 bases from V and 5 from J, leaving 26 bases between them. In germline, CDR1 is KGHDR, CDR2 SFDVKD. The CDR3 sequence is CATSDWGLGPAGLSTGELFF. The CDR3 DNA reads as TGTGCCACCAGTGATTGGGGTCTGGGGCCAGCGGGCCTCTCTACCGGGGAGCTGTTTTTT.

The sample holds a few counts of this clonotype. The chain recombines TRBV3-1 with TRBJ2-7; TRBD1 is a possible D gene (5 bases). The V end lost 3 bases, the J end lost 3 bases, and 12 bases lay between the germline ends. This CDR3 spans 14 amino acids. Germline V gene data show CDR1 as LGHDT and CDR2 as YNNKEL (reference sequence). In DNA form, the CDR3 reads TGTGCCAGCAGCCATAATCCAGGGAACTACGAGCAGTACTTC. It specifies CASSHNPGNYEQYF.

This chain's CDR3 is CSAKRDGTYEQYF. The CDR3 DNA sequence: TGCAGTGCCAAACGGGACGGAACCTACGAGCAGTACTTC. V usage is TRBV20-1 and J usage is TRBJ2-4; D may correspond to TRBD1 or TRBD2 (5 bases each). The closer fit of TRBJ2-7 to the DNA end suggests the J call may be wrong. The CDR3 sequence is 13 residues long. Germline V gives CDR1 DFQATT, CDR2 SNEGSKA (reference sequence).

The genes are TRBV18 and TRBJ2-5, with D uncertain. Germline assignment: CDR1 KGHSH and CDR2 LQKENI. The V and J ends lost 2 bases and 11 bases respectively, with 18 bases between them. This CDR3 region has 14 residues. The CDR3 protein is CASSPGFESIEQYF. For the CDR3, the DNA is TGTGCCAGCTCACCAGGGTTCGAATCGATTGAGCAGTACTTC.

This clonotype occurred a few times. This CDR3 is CATTTGVGYEQFF. The CDR3 nucleotides are TGTGCCACCACGACAGGGGTTGGGTATGAGCAGTTCTTC. V gene TRBV3-1 combines with J gene TRBJ2-1; 8 positions agree with TRBD1. Losses at the gene ends were 10 bases for V and 8 bases for J; bases not matched to a gene: 10. The CDR3 sequence is 13 residues long. Germline V gives CDR1 LGHDT, CDR2 YNNKEL (reference sequence).

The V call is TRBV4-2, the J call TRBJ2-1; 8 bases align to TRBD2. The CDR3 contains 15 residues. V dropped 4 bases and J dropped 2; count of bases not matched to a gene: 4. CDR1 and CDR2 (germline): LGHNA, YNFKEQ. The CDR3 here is CASSRTSRPYNEQFF. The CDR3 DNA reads TGTGCCAGCAGCCGGACTAGCCGCCCCTACAATGAGCAGTTCTTC.

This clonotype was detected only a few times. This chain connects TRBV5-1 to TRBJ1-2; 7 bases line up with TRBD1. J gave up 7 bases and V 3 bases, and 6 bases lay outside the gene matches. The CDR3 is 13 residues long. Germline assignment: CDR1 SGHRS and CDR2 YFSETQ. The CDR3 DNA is TGCGCCAGCAGCTGGGACAGATCCTCTGGCTACACCTTC. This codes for CASSWDRSSGYTF. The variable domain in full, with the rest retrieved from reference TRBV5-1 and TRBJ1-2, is KAGVTQTPRYLIKTRGQQVTLSCSPISGHRSVSWYQQTPGQGLQFLFEYFSETQRNKGNFPGRFSGRQFSNSRSEMNVSTLELGDSALYLCASSWDRSSGYTFGSGTRLTVV.

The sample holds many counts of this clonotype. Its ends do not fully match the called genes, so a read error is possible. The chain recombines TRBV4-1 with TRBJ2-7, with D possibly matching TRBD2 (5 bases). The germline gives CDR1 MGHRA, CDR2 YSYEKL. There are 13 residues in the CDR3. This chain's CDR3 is CASSPRDSYEQYF. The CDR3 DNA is TGTGCCAGCAGCCCCCGGGACTCCTACGAGCAGTACTTC.

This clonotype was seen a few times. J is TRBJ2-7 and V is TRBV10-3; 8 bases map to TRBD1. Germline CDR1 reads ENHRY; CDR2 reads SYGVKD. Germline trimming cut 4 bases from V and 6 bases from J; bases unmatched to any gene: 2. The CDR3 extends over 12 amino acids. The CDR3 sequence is CAISGQGSEQYF. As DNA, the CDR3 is TGTGCCATCAGTGGACAGGGGAGCGAGCAGTACTTC.

The CDR3 nucleotides are TGTGCCAGCAGCTACGAAGGGACAGGGGGGAGGTATGGCTACACCTTC. It specifies CASSYEGTGGRYGYTF. The V call is TRBV7-9, the J call TRBJ1-2; TRBD1 matches 11 bases. The trim removed 4 bases at V and 5 bases at J, leaving 9 bases unmatched. CDR3 length: 16 amino acids. CDR1 is SEHNR, CDR2 FQNEAQ, per germline (reference sequence).

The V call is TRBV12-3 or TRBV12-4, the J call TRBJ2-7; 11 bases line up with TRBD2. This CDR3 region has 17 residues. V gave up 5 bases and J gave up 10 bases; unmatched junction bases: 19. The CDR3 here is CASSMRLAGRDPLTQYF. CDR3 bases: TGTGCCAGCAGTATGCGACTAGCGGGGAGGGACCCCTTAACCCAGTACTTC.

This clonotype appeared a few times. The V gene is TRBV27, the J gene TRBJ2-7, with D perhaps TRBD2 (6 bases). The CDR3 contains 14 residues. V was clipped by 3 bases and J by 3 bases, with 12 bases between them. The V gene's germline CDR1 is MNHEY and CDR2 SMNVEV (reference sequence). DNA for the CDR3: TGTGCCAGCAGTTTTTGGGCGGGAAACTACGAGCAGTACTTC. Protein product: CASSFWAGNYEQYF.

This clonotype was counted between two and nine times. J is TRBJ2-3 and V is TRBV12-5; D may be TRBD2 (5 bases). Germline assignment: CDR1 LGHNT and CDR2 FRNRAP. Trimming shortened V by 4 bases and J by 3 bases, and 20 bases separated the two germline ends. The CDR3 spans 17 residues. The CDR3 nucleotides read TGTGCTAGTGGTTCCTCCCGGACTGTCCCGGGGACAGATACGCAGTATTTT. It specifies CASGSSRTVPGTDTQYF.

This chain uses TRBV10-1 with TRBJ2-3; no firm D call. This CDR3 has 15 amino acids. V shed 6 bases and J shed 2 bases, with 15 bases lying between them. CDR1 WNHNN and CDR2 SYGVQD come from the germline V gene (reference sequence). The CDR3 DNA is TGCGCCAGCAGCCCGCCACCAGCCCTCACAGATACGCAGTATTTT. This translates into CASSPPPALTDTQYF.

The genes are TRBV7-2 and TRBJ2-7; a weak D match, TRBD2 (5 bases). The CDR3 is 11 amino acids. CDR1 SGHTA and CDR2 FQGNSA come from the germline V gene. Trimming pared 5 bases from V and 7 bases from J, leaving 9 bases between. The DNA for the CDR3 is TGTGCCAGCAGCGCCCGACTAGAGCAGTACTTC. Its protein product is CASSARLEQYF.

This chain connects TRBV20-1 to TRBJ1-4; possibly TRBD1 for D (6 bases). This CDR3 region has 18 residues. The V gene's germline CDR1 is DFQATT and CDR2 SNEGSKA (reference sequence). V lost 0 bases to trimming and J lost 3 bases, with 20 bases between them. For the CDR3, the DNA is TGCAGTGCTAGAGACAGGGGACTGAAGGAGGCAGCTAATGAAAAACTGTTTTTT. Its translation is CSARDRGLKEAANEKLFF.

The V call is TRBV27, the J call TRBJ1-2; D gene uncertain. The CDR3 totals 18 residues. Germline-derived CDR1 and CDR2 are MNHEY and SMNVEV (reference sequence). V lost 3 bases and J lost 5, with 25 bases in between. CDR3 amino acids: CASSFERTDTSLFYGYTF. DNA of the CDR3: TGTGCCAGCAGTTTCGAGAGAACAGATACCTCCCTTTTTTATGGCTACACCTTC.

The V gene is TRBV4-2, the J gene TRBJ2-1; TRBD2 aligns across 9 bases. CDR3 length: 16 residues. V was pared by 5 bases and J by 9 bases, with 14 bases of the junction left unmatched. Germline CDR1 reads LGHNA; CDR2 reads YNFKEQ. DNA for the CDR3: TGTGCCAGCAGCGATAAGCTGGGCGGGAGGGGGAGTGAGCAGTTCTTC. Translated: CASSDKLGGRGSEQFF.

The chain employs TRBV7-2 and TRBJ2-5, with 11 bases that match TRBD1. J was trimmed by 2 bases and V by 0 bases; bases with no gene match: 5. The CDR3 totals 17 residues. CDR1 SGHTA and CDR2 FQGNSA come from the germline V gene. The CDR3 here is CASSLASGTGGQETQYF. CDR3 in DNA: TGTGCCAGCAGCTTAGCCTCCGGGACAGGGGGTCAAGAGACCCAGTACTTC.

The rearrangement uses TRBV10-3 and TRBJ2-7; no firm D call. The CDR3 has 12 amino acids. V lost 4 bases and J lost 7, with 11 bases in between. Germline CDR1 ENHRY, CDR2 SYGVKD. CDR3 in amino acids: CAISVSYNEQYF. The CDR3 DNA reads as TGTGCCATCAGTGTCAGCTACAATGAGCAGTACTTC.

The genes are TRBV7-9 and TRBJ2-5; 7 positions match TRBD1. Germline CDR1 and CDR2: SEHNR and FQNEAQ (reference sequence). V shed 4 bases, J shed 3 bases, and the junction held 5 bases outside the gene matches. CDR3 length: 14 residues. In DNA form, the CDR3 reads TGTGCCAGCAGCTGGGCCGGGACAGAAGAGACCCAGTACTTC. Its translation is CASSWAGTEETQYF.

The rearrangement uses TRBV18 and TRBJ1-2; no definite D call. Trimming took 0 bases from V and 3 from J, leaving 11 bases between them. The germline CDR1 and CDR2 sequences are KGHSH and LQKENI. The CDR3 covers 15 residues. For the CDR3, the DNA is TGTGCCAGCTCACCACCGGGGATAGAGGACTATGGCTACACCTTC. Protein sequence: CASSPPGIEDYGYTF.

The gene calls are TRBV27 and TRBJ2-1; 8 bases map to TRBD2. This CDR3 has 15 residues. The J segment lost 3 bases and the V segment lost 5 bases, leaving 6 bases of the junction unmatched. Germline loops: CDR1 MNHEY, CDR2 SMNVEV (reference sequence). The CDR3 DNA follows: TGTGCCAGCAGTGGTGAGCGGGGGAACTACAATGAGCAGTTCTTC. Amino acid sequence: CASSGERGNYNEQFF.

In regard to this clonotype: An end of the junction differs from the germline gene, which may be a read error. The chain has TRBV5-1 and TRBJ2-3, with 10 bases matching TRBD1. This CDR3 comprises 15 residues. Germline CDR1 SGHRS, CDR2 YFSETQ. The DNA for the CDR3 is TGCACCAGCAGCTTCCGGGACAGGGGTATAGATACGCAGTATTTT. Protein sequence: CTSSFRDRGIDTQYF.

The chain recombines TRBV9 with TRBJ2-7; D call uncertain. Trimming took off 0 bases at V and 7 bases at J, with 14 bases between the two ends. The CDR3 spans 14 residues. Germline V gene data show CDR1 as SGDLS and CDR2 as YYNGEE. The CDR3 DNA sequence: TGTGCCAGCAGCGTAGGTTTCAACAGCGAAGAGCAGTACTTC. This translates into CASSVGFNSEEQYF.